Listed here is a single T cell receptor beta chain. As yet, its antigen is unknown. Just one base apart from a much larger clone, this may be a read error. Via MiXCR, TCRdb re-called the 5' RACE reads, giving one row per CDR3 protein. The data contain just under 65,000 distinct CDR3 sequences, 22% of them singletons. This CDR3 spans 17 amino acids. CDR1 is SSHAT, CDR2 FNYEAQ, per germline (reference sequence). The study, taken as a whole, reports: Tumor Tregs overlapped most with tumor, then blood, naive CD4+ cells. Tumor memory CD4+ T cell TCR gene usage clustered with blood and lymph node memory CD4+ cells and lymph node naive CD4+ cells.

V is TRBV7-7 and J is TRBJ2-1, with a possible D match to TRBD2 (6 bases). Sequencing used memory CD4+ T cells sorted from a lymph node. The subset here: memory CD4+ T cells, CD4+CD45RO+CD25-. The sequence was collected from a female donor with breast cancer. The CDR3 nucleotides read TGTGCTAGCAGCTTAGTGTCTGGGGACTCAGGATACAATGAGCAGTTCTTC. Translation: CASSLVSGDSGYNEQFF. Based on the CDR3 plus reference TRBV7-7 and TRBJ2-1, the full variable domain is GAGVSQSPRYKVTKRGQDVTLRCDPISSHATLYWYQQALGQGPEFLTYFNYEAQPDKSGLPSDRFSAERPEGSISTLTIQRTEQRDSAMYRCASSLVSGDSGYNEQFFGPGTRLTVL.